A single sample is the source of the 14 T cell receptor beta chains below, sequenced in a study of shared clonotypes between healthy human individuals. The table came from immunoSEQ multiplex PCR; TCRdb's copy has only in-frame clones and leaves some out. The sample includes about 2.5 million clones, 80% to 95% of them seen just once. The sample comprised naive CD4+ T cells from PBMCs. Subset specified: CD45RA+ positively selected. These receptors were obtained from a man in his late teens or twenties in good health. Some clones in this sample may be carry-over from other donors' samples.

The chain joins TRBV5-1 to TRBJ2-1; D uncertain. The CDR3 consists of 15 residues. Trimming left V 2 bases short and J 1 base short, with 10 bases between. CDR1 is SGHRS, CDR2 YFSETQ, per germline. CDR3: CASSFRVGSYNEQFF. In DNA, the CDR3 is TGCGCCAGCAGCTTCCGGGTTGGGTCCTACAATGAGCAGTTCTTC. The whole variable domain, filled in from reference TRBV5-1 and TRBJ2-1, reads KAGVTQTPRYLIKTRGQQVTLSCSPISGHRSVSWYQQTPGQGLQFLFEYFSETQRNKGNFPGRFSGRQFSNSRSEMNVSTLELGDSALYLCASSFRVGSYNEQFFGPGTRLTVL.

V is TRBV11-2 and J is TRBJ2-5; 14 bases map to TRBD2. The CDR3 runs to 17 residues. Germline loops: CDR1 SGHAT, CDR2 FQNNGV. The ends lost 5 bases at V and 3 bases at J; junction bases unmatched: 8. In nucleotides, the CDR3 is TGTGCCAGCAGCCGACCGGGACTAGCGGGAGTTGAAGAGACCCAGTACTTC. Encoded protein: CASSRPGLAGVEETQYF.

The chain recombines TRBV10-3 with TRBJ2-7; D is perhaps TRBD2 (7 bases). The CDR3 has 12 residues. Germline-derived CDR1 and CDR2 are ENHRY and SYGVKD. Trimming removed 4 bases from V and 10 bases from J, with 14 bases in between. CDR3 residues: CAISAGASGQYF. The CDR3 DNA sequence: TGTGCCATCAGTGCGGGGGCTAGCGGACAGTACTTC.

The V gene is TRBV18, the J gene TRBJ1-6; D gene ambiguous. CDR1 and CDR2 from the germline V gene are KGHSH and LQKENI. The CDR3 sequence is 16 residues long. V was clipped by 2 bases and J by 7 bases, with 15 bases between them. This CDR3 reads CASSPTLEGLNSPLHF. Written as DNA, the CDR3 is TGTGCCAGCTCACCAACCTTGGAGGGTCTAAATTCACCCCTCCACTTT.

The gene calls are TRBV11-2 and TRBJ1-1, with D tentatively TRBD1 (5 bases). Germline CDR1 is SGHAT and CDR2 is FQNNGV. This CDR3 has 15 residues. V lost 5 bases and J lost 0, with 13 bases in between. The CDR3 coding sequence is TGTGCCAGCAGCCTAGCGGCAGGGATGAACACTGAAGCTTTCTTT. Translation: CASSLAAGMNTEAFF.

The chain has TRBV15 and TRBJ2-7; possible D gene TRBD1, 7 bases. Between the trimmed V and J ends, which lost 1 base and 11 bases, there was a span of 15 bases. Germline CDR1 reads LNHNV; CDR2 reads YYDKDF (reference sequence). The CDR3 extends over 13 amino acids. As DNA, the CDR3 is TGTGCCACCAGCAGAGCCCCAGACAGGGAGGAGTACTTC. It yields the protein CATSRAPDREEYF. The variable domain in full, completed from reference TRBV15 and TRBJ2-7, reads DAMVIQNPRYQVTQFGKPVTLSCSQTLNHNVMYWYQQKSSQAPKLLFHYYDKDFNNEADTPDNFQSRRPNTSFCFLDIRSPGLGDTAMYLCATSRAPDREEYFGPGTRLTVT.

This clone was seen just once. The chain is built from TRBV27 and TRBJ1-1; 7 nucleotides line up with TRBD1. With V trimmed by 6 bases and J by 1 base, 11 bases remained unmatched. The length of the CDR3 is 16 residues. Germline assignment: CDR1 MNHEY and CDR2 SMNVEV (reference sequence). CDR3 protein: CASRLRDSLSNTEAFF. The CDR3 region has the DNA TGTGCCAGCAGACTCCGGGACAGCCTATCGAACACTGAAGCTTTCTTT.

V usage is TRBV2 and J usage is TRBJ1-4; the match to TRBD1 covers 9 bases. The V gene's germline CDR1 is SNHLY and CDR2 FYNNEI. J gave up 7 bases and V 2 bases, and 8 bases lay outside the gene matches. The CDR3 consists of 16 residues. DNA of the CDR3: TGTGCCAGCAGTGAAACCTCGGGACAGGGTAGTGAAAAACTGTTTTTT. This translates into CASSETSGQGSEKLFF.

This chain connects TRBV9 to TRBJ2-7, with a weak D call TRBD1 (5 bases). Trimming cost V 0 bases and J 0 bases, with 10 bases left between them. Germline V lookup: CDR1 SGDLS, CDR2 YYNGEE. This CDR3 contains 15 residues. CDR3 region: CASSVGQSNSYEQYF. The CDR3 coding sequence is TGTGCCAGCAGCGTAGGACAGAGCAACTCCTACGAGCAGTACTTC.

The V gene is TRBV28, the J gene TRBJ1-1; possible D gene TRBD1, 5 bases. The ends were cut back, 6 bases at V and 2 bases at J, with 19 bases in the middle. Germline V gives CDR1 MDHEN, CDR2 SYDVKM. The CDR3 has 16 residues. The CDR3 nucleotides read TGTGCCAGCAGCCCAGTAGGGCGGACACTTAACACTGAAGCTTTCTTT. Its protein product is CASSPVGRTLNTEAFF.

The chain employs TRBV4-1 and TRBJ2-1; a weak D match, TRBD2 (6 bases). V dropped 1 base and J dropped 0 bases, with 19 bases sitting between them. This CDR3 spans 19 amino acids. Germline V lookup: CDR1 MGHRA, CDR2 YSYEKL. CDR3 loop: CASSQAGGKVRGSYNEQFF. CDR3 sequence (DNA): TGCGCCAGCAGCCAAGCTGGCGGGAAGGTTCGGGGCTCCTACAATGAGCAGTTCTTC.

This chain connects TRBV2 to TRBJ2-7; D may be TRBD2 (6 bases). Trimming shortened V by 4 bases and J by 0 bases, and 13 bases separated the two germline ends. The CDR3 consists of 15 residues. Germline CDR1 and CDR2: SNHLY and FYNNEI. CDR3 protein: CASSGMLGSSYEQYF. CDR3 DNA sequence: TGTGCCAGCAGTGGAATGCTCGGGAGCTCCTACGAGCAGTACTTC.

V gene TRBV5-3 combines with J gene TRBJ2-3; D unresolved. TRBV5-3 is an open reading frame whose function is uncertain. Trimming took off 0 bases at V and 0 bases at J, with 11 bases between the two ends. The CDR3 has 16 residues. The CDR3 sequence is CARSLVRVPSTDTQYF. DNA for the CDR3: TGTGCCAGAAGCTTGGTTAGAGTTCCTAGCACAGATACGCAGTATTTT.

The V and J genes are TRBV7-6 and TRBJ2-5, with TRBD2 identical over 8 bases. The V gene's germline CDR1 is SGHVS and CDR2 FNYEAQ. The CDR3 has 14 amino acids. Trimming removed 7 bases from V and 5 bases from J; junction bases left unmatched: 9. CDR3 sequence (DNA): TGTGCCAGCATTCCCGGGAGGGGGGAGGAGACCCAGTACTTC. This encodes CASIPGRGEETQYF.